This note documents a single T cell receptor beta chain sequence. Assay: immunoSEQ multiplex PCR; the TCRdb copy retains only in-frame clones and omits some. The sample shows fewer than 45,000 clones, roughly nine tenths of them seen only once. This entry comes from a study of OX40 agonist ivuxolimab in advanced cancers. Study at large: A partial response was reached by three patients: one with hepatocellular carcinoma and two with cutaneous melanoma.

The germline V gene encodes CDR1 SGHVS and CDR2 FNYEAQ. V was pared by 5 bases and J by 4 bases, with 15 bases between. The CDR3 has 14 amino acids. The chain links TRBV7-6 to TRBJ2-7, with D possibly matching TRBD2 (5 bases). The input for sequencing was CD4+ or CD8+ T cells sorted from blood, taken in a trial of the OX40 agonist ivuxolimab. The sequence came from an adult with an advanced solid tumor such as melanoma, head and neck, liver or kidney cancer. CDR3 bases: TGTGCCAGCAGCCCCCAGGCACGGGGTTACGAGCAGTACTTC. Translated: CASSPQARGYEQYF.